The T cell receptor beta chain described here comes from a study of T cells expressing NK-cell markers. The germline V gene encodes CDR1 MGHRA and CDR2 YSYEKL. This CDR3 comprises 16 residues. TCRdb processed the 5' RACE reads again and assigns one entry to each CDR3 protein, with no DNA. The sample is made up of hundreds of thousands of distinct CDR3 sequences, and the top ten hold about 3.6% of it. Material for sequencing was blood T cells: a sorted CD56 or NKG2C T cell subset, CD4+ or CD8+ T cells, or bulk PBMC T cells (not recorded which). The origin of this receptor is a man aged 18 to 35 in good health. V gene TRBV4-1 combines with J gene TRBJ1-1; lacking DNA, the TRBD1 call made by TCRdb goes unchecked. This CDR3 reads CASSQGQGRGNTEAFF.